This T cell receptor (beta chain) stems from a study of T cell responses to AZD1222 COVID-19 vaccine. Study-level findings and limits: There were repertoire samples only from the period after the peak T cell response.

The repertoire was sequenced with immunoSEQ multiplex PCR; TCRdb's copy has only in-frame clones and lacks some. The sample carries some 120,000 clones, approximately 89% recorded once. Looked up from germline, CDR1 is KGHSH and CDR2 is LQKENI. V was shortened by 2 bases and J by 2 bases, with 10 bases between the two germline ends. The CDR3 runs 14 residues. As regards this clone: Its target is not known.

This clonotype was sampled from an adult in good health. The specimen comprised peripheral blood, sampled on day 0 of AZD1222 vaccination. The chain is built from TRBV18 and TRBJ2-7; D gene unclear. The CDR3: CASSPAQLAYEQYF. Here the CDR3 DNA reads TGTGCCAGCTCACCAGCACAGCTGGCCTACGAGCAGTACTTC.